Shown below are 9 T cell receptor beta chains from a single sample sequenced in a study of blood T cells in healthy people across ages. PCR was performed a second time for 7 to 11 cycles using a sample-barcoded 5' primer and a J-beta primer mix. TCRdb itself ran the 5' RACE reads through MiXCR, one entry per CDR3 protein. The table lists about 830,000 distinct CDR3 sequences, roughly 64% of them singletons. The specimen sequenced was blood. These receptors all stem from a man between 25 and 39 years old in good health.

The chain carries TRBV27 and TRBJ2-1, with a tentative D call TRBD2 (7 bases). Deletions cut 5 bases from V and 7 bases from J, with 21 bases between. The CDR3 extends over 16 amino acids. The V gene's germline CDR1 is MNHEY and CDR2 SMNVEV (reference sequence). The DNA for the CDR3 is TGTGCCAGCAGTCTTCCCCGGGGGGCTCATATAAATGAGCAGTTCTTC. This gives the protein CASSLPRGAHINEQFF.

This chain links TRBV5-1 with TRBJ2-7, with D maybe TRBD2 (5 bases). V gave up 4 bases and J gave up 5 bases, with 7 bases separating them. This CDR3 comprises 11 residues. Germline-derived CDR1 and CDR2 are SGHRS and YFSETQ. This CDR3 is CASSGENEQYF. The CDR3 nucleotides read TGCGCCAGCAGCGGGGAGAACGAGCAGTACTTC.

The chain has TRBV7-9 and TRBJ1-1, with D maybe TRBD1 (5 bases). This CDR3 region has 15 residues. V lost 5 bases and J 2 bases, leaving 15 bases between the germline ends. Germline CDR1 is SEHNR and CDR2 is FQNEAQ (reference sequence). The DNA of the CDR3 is TGTGCCAGCAGCCTAGGGGCAAACCCCAACACTGAAGCTTTCTTT. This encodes CASSLGANPNTEAFF.

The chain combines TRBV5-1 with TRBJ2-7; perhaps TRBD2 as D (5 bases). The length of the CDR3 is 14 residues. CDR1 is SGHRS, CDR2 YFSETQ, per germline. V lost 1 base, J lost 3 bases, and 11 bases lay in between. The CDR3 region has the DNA TGCGCCAGCAGCTTGCTCCGGGAAGGCTACGAGCAGTACTTC. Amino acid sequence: CASSLLREGYEQYF.

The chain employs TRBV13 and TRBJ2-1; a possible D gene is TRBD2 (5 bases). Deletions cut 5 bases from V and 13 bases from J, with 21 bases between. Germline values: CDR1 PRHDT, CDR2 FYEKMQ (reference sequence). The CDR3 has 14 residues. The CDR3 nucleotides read TGTGCCAGCAGCCCAGATGCGGGTGGAGAGACCCAGTTCTTC. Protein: CASSPDAGGETQFF.

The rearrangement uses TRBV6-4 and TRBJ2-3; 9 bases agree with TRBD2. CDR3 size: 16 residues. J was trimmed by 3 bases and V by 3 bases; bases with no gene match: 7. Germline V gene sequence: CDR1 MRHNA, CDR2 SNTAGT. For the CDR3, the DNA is TGTGCCAGCAGTGAGGTTGCGGGAGGGAGTACAGATACGCAGTATTTT. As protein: CASSEVAGGSTDTQYF.

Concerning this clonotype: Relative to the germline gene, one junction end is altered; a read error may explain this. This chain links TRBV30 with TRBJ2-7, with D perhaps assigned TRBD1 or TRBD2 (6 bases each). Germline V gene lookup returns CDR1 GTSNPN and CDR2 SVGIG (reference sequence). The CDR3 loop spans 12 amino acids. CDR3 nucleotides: TGTGCCGGGAGTCAAGGGGGGTACGGGCAGTACTTC. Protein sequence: CAGSQGGYGQYF.

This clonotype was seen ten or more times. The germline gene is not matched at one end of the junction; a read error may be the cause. The CDR3 loop is CASSLVGQGVTTIEKLFF. DNA of the CDR3: TGTGCCAGCAGCTTAGTGGGACAGGGGGTCACAACTATTGAAAAACTGTTTTTT. The V call is TRBV7-8, the J call TRBJ1-4; 11 positions agree with TRBD1. The CDR3 loop spans 18 amino acids. Germline assignment: CDR1 SGHVS and CDR2 FQNEAQ.

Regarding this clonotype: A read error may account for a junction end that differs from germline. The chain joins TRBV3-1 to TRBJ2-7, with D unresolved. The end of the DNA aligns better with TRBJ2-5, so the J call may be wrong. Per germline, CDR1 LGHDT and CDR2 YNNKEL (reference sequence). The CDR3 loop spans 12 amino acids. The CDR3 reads CASNQTWETQYF. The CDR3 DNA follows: TGTGCCAGCAACCAAACTTGGGAGACCCAGTACTTC.